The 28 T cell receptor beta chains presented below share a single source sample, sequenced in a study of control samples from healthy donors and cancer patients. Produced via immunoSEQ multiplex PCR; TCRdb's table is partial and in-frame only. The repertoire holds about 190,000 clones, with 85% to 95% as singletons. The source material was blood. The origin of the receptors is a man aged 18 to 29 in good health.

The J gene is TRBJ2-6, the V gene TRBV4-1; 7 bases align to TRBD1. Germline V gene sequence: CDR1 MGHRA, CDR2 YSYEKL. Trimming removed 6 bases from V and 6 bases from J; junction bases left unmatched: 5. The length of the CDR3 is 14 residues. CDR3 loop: CASRLTGQANVLTF. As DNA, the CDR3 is TGCGCCAGCAGGCTGACAGGGCAGGCCAACGTCCTGACTTTC.

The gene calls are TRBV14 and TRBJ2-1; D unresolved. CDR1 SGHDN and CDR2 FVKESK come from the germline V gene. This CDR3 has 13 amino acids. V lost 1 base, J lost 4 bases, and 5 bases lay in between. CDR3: CASSQVPYNEQFF. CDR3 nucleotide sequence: TGTGCCAGCAGCCAAGTTCCGTACAATGAGCAGTTCTTC.

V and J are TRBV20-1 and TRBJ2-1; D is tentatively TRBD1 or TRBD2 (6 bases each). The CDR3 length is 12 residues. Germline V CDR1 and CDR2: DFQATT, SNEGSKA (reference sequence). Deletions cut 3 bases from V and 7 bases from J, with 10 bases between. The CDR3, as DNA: TGCAGTGCTAGTCCGGGGGCGAATGAGCAGTTCTTC. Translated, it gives CSASPGANEQFF.

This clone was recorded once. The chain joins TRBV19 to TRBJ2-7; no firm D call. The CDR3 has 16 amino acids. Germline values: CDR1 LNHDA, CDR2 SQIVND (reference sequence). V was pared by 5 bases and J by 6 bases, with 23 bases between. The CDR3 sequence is CASSLSSQRLTSEQYF. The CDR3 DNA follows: TGTGCCAGTAGTCTTTCGTCCCAAAGACTGACGAGCGAGCAGTACTTC.

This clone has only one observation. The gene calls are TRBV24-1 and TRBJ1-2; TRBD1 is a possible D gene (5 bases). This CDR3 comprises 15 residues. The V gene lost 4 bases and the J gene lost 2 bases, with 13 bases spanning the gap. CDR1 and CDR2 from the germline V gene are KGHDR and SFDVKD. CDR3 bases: TGTGCCACCAGTGACCCATTCGACAGAAACTATGGCTACACCTTC. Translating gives CATSDPFDRNYGYTF.

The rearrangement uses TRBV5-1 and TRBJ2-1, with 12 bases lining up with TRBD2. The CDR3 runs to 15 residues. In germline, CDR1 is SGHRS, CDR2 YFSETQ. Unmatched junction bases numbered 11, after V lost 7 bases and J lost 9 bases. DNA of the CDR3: TGCGCCAGCTGGGAGACTAGCGGGGGAGTGATTGAGCAGTTCTTC. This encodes CASWETSGGVIEQFF.

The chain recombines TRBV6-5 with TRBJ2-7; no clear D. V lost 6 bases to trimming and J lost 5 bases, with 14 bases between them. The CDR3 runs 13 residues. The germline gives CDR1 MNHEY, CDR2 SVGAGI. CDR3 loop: CASRFKLGHEQYF. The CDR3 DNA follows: TGTGCCAGCAGGTTTAAGTTGGGCCACGAGCAGTACTTC.

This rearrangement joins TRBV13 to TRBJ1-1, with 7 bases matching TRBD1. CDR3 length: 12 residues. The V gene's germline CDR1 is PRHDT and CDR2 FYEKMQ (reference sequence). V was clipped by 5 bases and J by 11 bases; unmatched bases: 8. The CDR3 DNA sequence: TGTGCCAGCAGCCCAAGACAGGGAACGGCTTTCTTT. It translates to CASSPRQGTAFF. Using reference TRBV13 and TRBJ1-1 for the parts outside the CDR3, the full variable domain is AAGVIQSPRHLIKEKRETATLKCYPIPRHDTVYWYQQGPGQDPQFLISFYEKMQSDKGSIPDRFSAQQFSDYHSELNMSSLELGDSALYFCASSPRQGTAFFGQGTRLTVV.

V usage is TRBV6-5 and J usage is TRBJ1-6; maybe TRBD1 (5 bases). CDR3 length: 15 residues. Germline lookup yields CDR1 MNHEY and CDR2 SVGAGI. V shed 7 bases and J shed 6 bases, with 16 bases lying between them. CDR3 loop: CASTQTEILNSPLHF. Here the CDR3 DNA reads TGTGCCAGCACCCAGACAGAAATCCTTAATTCACCCCTCCACTTT.

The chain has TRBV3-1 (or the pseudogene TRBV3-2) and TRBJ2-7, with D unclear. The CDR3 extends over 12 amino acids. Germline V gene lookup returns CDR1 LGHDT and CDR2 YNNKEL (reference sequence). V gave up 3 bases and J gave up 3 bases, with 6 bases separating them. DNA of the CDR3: TGTGCCAGCAGCCACCTAAACTACGAGCAGTACTTC. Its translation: CASSHLNYEQYF.

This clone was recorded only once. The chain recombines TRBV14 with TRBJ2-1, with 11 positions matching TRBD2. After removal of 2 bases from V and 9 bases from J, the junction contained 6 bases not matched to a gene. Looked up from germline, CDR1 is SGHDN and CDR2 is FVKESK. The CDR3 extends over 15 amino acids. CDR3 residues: CASSQSSGGYGEQFF. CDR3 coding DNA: TGTGCCAGCAGCCAATCTAGCGGGGGGTATGGTGAGCAGTTCTTC. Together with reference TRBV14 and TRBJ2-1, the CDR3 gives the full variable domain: EAGVTQFPSHSVIEKGQTVTLRCDPISGHDNLYWYRRVMGKEIKFLLHFVKESKQDESGMPNNRFLAERTGGTYSTLKVQPAELEDSGVYFCASSQSSGGYGEQFFGPGTRLTVL.

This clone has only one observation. The DNA of the CDR3 is TGCGCCAGCAGCCAAGTCGGGACAGGGGTTCTTTCCGAGCAGTACTTC. It encodes CASSQVGTGVLSEQYF. The chain has TRBV4-1 and TRBJ2-7; TRBD1 aligns across 10 bases. The CDR3 contains 16 residues. The germline V gene has CDR1 MGHRA and CDR2 YSYEKL. V was clipped by 1 base and J by 6 bases; unmatched bases: 9.

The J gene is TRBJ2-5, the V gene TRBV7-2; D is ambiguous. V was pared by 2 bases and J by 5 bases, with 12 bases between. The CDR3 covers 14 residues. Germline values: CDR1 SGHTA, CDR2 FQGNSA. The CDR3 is CASSLIRDRETQYF. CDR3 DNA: TGTGCCAGCAGCTTAATACGTGACCGGGAGACCCAGTACTTC. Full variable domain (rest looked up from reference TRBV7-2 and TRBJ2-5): GAGVSQSPSNKVTEKGKDVELRCDPISGHTALYWYRQSLGQGLEFLIYFQGNSAPDKSGLPSDRFSAERTGGSVSTLTIQRTQQEDSAVYLCASSLIRDRETQYFGPGTRLLVL.

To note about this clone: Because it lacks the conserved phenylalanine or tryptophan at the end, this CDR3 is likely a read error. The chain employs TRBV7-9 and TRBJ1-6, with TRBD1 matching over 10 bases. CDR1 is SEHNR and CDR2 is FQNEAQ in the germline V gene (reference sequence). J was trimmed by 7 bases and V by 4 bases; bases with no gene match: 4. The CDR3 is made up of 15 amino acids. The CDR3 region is CASSSPGQGNSPLHL. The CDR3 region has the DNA TGTGCCAGCAGCTCTCCGGGACAGGGGAATTCACCCCTCCACCTT.

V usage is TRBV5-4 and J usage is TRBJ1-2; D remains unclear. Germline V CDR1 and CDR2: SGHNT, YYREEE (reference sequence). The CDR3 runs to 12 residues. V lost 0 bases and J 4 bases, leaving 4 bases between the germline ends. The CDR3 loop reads CASSLAAYGYTF. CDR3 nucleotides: TGTGCCAGCAGCTTGGCAGCCTATGGCTACACCTTC.

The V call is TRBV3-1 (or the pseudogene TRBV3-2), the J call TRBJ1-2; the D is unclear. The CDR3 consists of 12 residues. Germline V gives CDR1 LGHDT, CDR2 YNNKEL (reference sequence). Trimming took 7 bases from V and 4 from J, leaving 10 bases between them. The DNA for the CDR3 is TGTGCCAGCAACCGAGAGGGCTATGGCTACACCTTC. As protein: CASNREGYGYTF.

The CDR3 nucleotides are TGTGCCAGCAGCTTGAGCGGCGTGGGGCTAAACTATGGCTACACCTTC. Translated, it gives CASSLSGVGLNYGYTF. This chain uses TRBV5-6 with TRBJ1-2, with a possible D match to TRBD1 (5 bases). This CDR3 is 16 amino acids long. Per germline, CDR1 SGHDT and CDR2 YYEEEE. Trimming left V 1 base short and J 2 bases short, with 15 bases between.

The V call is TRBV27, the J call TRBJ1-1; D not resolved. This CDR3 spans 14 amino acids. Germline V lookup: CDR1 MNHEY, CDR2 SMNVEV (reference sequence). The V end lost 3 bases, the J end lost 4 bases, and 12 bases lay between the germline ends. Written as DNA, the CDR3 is TGTGCCAGCAGTTTCGGACGAGGTTTCACTGAAGCTTTCTTT. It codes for CASSFGRGFTEAFF.

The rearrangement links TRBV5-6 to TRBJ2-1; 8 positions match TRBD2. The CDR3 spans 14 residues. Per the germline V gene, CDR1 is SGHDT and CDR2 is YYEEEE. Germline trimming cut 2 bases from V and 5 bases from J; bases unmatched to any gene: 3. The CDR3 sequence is CASSFRGGDNEQFF. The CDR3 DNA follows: TGTGCCAGCAGCTTCCGGGGGGGGGACAATGAGCAGTTCTTC.

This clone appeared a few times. The CDR3 region has the DNA TGTGCCAGCAGTGAAACCCACGAGCAGTACTTC. It specifies CASSETHEQYF. The V gene is TRBV6-1, the J gene TRBJ2-7, with D uncertain. V was cut by 2 bases and J by 5 bases, with 4 bases left in between. The CDR3 contains 11 residues. Germline V CDR1 and CDR2: MNHNS, SASEGT.

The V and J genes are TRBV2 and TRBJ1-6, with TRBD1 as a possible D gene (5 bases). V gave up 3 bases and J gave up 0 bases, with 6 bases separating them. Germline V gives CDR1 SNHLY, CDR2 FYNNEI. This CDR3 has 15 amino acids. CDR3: CASSETDSYNSPLHF. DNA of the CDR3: TGTGCCAGCAGTGAGACAGACTCCTATAATTCACCCCTCCACTTT.

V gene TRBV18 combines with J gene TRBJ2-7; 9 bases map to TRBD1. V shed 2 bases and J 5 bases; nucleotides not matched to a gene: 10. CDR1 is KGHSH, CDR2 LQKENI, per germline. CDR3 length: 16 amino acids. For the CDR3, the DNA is TGTGCCAGCTCACCATCCAAGGGACAGGGCAGCAACGAGCAGTACTTC. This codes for CASSPSKGQGSNEQYF.

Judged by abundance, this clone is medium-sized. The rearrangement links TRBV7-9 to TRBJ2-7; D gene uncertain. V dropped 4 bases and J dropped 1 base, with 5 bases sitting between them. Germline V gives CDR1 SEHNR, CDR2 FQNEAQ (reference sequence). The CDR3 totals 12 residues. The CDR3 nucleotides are TGTGCCAGCAGCTCCCGTTCCTACGAGCAGTACTTC. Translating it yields CASSSRSYEQYF.

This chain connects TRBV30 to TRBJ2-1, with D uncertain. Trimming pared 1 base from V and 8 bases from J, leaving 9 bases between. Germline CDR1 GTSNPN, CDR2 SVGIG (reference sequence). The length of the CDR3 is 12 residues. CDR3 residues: CAWSDLSDEQFF. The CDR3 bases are TGTGCCTGGAGTGACCTCTCCGATGAGCAGTTCTTC.

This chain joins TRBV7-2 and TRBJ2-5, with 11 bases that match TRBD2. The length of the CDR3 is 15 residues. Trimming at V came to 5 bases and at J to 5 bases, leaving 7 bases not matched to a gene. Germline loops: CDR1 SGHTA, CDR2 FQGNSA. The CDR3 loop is CASSLLAGGWETQYF. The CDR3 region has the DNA TGTGCCAGCAGCCTCTTAGCGGGGGGGTGGGAGACCCAGTACTTC.

The CDR3 DNA sequence: TGTGCTAGTGGTTCTTCCGGGACAGTTAATTCACCCCTCCACTTT. It encodes CASGSSGTVNSPLHF. This chain connects TRBV12-5 to TRBJ1-6, with 7 bases fitting TRBD1. Germline trimming cut 4 bases from V and 6 bases from J; bases unmatched to any gene: 6. This CDR3 contains 15 residues. The germline CDR1 and CDR2 sequences are LGHNT and FRNRAP. The complete variable domain, with remaining parts taken from reference TRBV12-5 and TRBJ1-6, reads DARVTQTPRHKVTEMGQEVTMRCQPILGHNTVFWYRQTMMQGLELLAYFRNRAPLDDSGMPKDRFSAEMPDATLATLKIQPSEPRDSAVYFCASGSSGTVNSPLHFGNGTRLTVT.

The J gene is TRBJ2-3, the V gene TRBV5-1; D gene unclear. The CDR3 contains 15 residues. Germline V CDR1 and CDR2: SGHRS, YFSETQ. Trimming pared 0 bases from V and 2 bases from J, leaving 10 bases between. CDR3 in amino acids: CASSLAPVNTDTQYF. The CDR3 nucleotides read TGCGCCAGCAGCTTGGCCCCCGTCAACACAGATACGCAGTATTTT.

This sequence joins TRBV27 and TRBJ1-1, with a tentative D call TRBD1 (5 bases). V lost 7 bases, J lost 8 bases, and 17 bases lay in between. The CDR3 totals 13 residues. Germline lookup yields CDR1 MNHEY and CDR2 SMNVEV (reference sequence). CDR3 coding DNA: TGTGCCAGCACCCCATCCAGTGGGGGGGAAGCTTTCTTT. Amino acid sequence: CASTPSSGGEAFF.